This TCR beta chain originates from a study of cytomegalovirus exposure and HLA in healthy donors. Whole-study context: Tens of millions of unique TCR sequences came from HLA-typed donors in an early release. General study findings and limits: Later analysis associated a missense DCLRE1C variant with TCR beta V- and J-gene trimming. Most TCR sequences showed up rarely, but some public TCRs showed up in many donors.

This CDR3 comprises 18 residues. V was trimmed by 4 bases and J by 2 bases, leaving 23 bases between them. Germline CDR1 reads ENHRY; CDR2 reads SYGVKD. The PCR made use of 60 Vbeta and 13 Jbeta primers. Measured with immunoSEQ multiplex PCR; TCRdb has only the in-frame clones, and not every one. This sample has 150,000 to 200,000 clones; more than 75% occur once, and the top ten carry over 1.1%. This clone was found a few times. No antigen is known for it. Source material: PBMCs. V gene TRBV10-3 combines with J gene TRBJ2-5, with D perhaps matching TRBD1 (5 bases). The TCR sequence derives from a male donor in good health and CMV-seronegative. The CDR3 DNA reads TGTGCCATCAGTGGTCTAGGGGTCAGCACACTCGATCAAGAGACCCAGTACTTC. This translates into CAISGLGVSTLDQETQYF.